The 7 T cell receptor beta chains below all came from one sample that was sequenced in a study of CD8+ T cells in alopecia areata. In each case, RNA was isolated and then reverse transcribed into cDNA as the sequencing template. Using immunoSEQ multiplex PCR, the repertoire was profiled, and TCRdb retains in-frame clones only, with some absent. The sample includes 150,000 to 200,000 clones, 50% to 60% of them seen just once. Sequenced here: CD4+ T cells sorted from blood, sampled at week 0. The receptors shown here come from a human donor with alopecia areata.

The J gene is TRBJ2-1, the V gene TRBV4-2; 15 bases are shared with TRBD2. Trimming at V came to 0 bases and at J to 5 bases, leaving 5 bases not matched to a gene. Germline CDR1 and CDR2: LGHNA and YNFKEQ. This CDR3 has 18 residues. This CDR3 reads CASSQERTSGGAHNEQFF. As DNA, the CDR3 is TGTGCCAGCAGCCAAGAAAGGACTAGCGGGGGGGCTCACAATGAGCAGTTCTTC.

V is TRBV27 and J is TRBJ2-3, with a weak D call TRBD1 (5 bases). The CDR3 is 15 residues long. V lost 5 bases and J 4 bases, leaving 16 bases between the germline ends. Germline loops: CDR1 MNHEY, CDR2 SMNVEV (reference sequence). Here the CDR3 reads CASSPNRIWADTQYF. CDR3 nucleotides: TGTGCCAGCAGTCCTAACAGGATCTGGGCAGATACGCAGTATTTT.

There are a few counts of this clone. The chain recombines TRBV6-5 with TRBJ2-6; the D is unclear. Trimming left V 7 bases short and J 1 base short, with 11 bases between. The germline CDR1 and CDR2 sequences are MNHEY and SVGAGI. This CDR3 is built from 15 residues. CDR3 nucleotide sequence: TGTGCCAGCAAAGATTTTGGGTCTGGGGCCAACGTCCTGACTTTC. Its protein is CASKDFGSGANVLTF.

This clone was counted between two and nine times. The V gene is TRBV10-3, the J gene TRBJ2-3; D is unresolved. The CDR3 consists of 16 residues. Germline lookup yields CDR1 ENHRY and CDR2 SYGVKD. Trimming pared 3 bases from V and 2 bases from J, leaving 15 bases between. The DNA for the CDR3 is TGTGCCATCAGTGAAATGGATCAGTCGGTCACAGATACGCAGTATTTT. It is translated as CAISEMDQSVTDTQYF.

The genes are TRBV19 and TRBJ2-1, with TRBD1 identical over 7 bases. CDR3 length: 15 amino acids. J was trimmed by 2 bases and V by 7 bases; bases with no gene match: 8. CDR1 LNHDA and CDR2 SQIVND come from the germline V gene (reference sequence). The CDR3: CASNQGQVPYNEQFF. The CDR3 region has the DNA TGTGCCAGTAACCAAGGACAGGTTCCCTACAATGAGCAGTTCTTC.

The chain uses TRBV7-2 and TRBJ2-3; D is ambiguous. CDR3 length: 10 residues. Trimming cost V 8 bases and J 1 base, with 1 base left between them. Germline lookup yields CDR1 SGHTA and CDR2 FQGNSA. The CDR3 nucleotides are TGTGCCAGCGGCACAGATACGCAGTATTTT. Residues: CASGTDTQYF.

This clone was seen a handful of times. V is TRBV7-9 and J is TRBJ2-3, with D perhaps TRBD1 (5 bases). The CDR3 totals 16 residues. Germline CDR1 and CDR2: SEHNR and FQNEAQ (reference sequence). The ends were cut back, 1 base at V and 3 bases at J, with 14 bases in the middle. In DNA form, the CDR3 reads TGTGCCAGCAGCTTAGGGGGCAGGCAGGGTACAGATACGCAGTATTTT. Translating gives CASSLGGRQGTDTQYF.